These 20 T cell receptor beta chains were all obtained from the same sample, sequenced in a study of blood T cells in healthy people across ages. Then a second PCR, running about 6 to 11 cycles, was carried out with a sample-barcoded 5' primer and a J-beta primer mix. TCRdb re-called the 5' RACE reads through MiXCR, storing one row per CDR3 protein. The sample has hundreds of thousands of distinct CDR3 sequences; over 40% are singletons. The source material was blood. Receptors were obtained from a woman over 75 in good health.

To note about this clonotype: This clone may be a read error of a much larger clone one base away. This rearrangement joins TRBV7-9 to TRBJ2-1; TRBD2 aligns across 8 bases. This CDR3 has 15 residues. Germline assignment: CDR1 SEHNR and CDR2 FQNEAQ (reference sequence). The CDR3 sequence: CASNPGRASYNGQFF. CDR3 nucleotide sequence: TGTGCCAGCAATCCCGGGAGGGCCTCCTACAATGGGCAGTTCTTC.

This clonotype appeared a few times. For the CDR3, the DNA is TGCGCCAGCAGCCAAAGACAGGGCGGCACCGGGGAGCTGTTTTTT. Translating gives CASSQRQGGTGELFF. The chain employs TRBV5-1 and TRBJ2-2, with 7 bases aligning to TRBD1. Germline V gene sequence: CDR1 SGHRS, CDR2 YFSETQ. This CDR3 region has 15 residues. With 4 bases clipped from V and 4 bases from J, the junction kept 7 bases outside the gene matches.

The chain links TRBV7-2 to TRBJ2-6, with 9 bases aligning to TRBD2. The CDR3 extends over 21 amino acids. V shed 0 bases and J 0 bases; nucleotides not matched to a gene: 12. CDR1 is SGHTA and CDR2 is FQGNSA in the germline V gene. CDR3 coding DNA: TGTGCCAGCAGCTTAGCACAGAGCGGGGGGAAGGCCCACTCTGGGGCCAACGTCCTGACTTTC. Protein product: CASSLAQSGGKAHSGANVLTF.

This clonotype was picked up many times. This chain uses TRBV6-6 with TRBJ1-2; the D gene is possibly TRBD1 (6 bases). V was clipped by 1 base and J by 7 bases, with 16 bases between them. This CDR3 spans 15 amino acids. In germline, CDR1 is MNHNY, CDR2 SVGAGI (reference sequence). CDR3 region: CASSYFRVQGGGYTF. CDR3 sequence (DNA): TGTGCCAGCAGTTACTTTAGGGTCCAAGGGGGTGGCTACACCTTC.

This sequence joins TRBV29-1 and TRBJ2-7; 8 positions agree with TRBD1. CDR3 length: 13 residues. The J segment lost 3 bases and the V segment lost 5 bases, leaving 6 bases of the junction unmatched. The germline CDR1 and CDR2 sequences are SQVTM and ANQGSEA. The CDR3 spells CSVRGQGGYEQYF. Written as DNA, the CDR3 is TGCAGCGTTCGAGGACAGGGCGGCTACGAGCAGTACTTC.

The V gene is TRBV4-1, the J gene TRBJ2-1; perhaps TRBD2 as D (6 bases). V was shortened by 0 bases and J by 3 bases, with 12 bases between the two germline ends. CDR3 length equals 16 residues. Germline CDR1 is MGHRA and CDR2 is YSYEKL. The CDR3 DNA follows: TGCGCCAGCAGCCAAGACAGCGGGTTCATCTACAATGAGCAGTTCTTC. It translates to CASSQDSGFIYNEQFF.

This clonotype showed up just a few times. This may come from a read error, since a much larger clone is one base off. The chain joins TRBV7-9 to TRBJ2-5, with D uncertain. The V gene's germline CDR1 is SEHNR and CDR2 FQNEAQ (reference sequence). The CDR3 loop spans 14 amino acids. The V end was cut by 5 bases, the J end by 11 bases, with 21 bases between. Here the CDR3 DNA reads TGTGCCAGCAGCAGCGACGGGCCTCGGGTAGAGCAGTACTTC. It yields the protein CASSSDGPRVEQYF.

As for this clonotype: A much more abundant neighbour one base away suggests this may be a read error. The chain carries TRBV7-8 and TRBJ2-1; a possible D gene is TRBD1 (5 bases). Germline V lookup: CDR1 SGHVS, CDR2 FQNEAQ. The CDR3 sequence is 14 residues long. V was shortened by 5 bases and J by 9 bases, with 17 bases between the two germline ends. The CDR3 bases are TGTGCCAGCAGCGTAGGCCCCTACGACAGTGAGCAGTTCTTC. Residues: CASSVGPYDSEQFF.

This clonotype has ten or more counts. The V call is TRBV18, the J call TRBJ2-3; D is perhaps TRBD2 (5 bases). The CDR3 contains 15 residues. Trimming took off 4 bases at V and 3 bases at J, with 14 bases between the two ends. Germline V gene lookup returns CDR1 KGHSH and CDR2 LQKENI. This CDR3 is CASSLTPDLTDTQYF. The CDR3, as DNA: TGTGCCAGCTCACTTACACCGGACTTGACAGATACGCAGTATTTT.

V is TRBV7-2 and J is TRBJ1-1; D is possibly TRBD1 (5 bases). Looked up from germline, CDR1 is SGHTA and CDR2 is FQGNSA. The CDR3 spans 13 residues. The V gene lost 5 bases and the J gene lost 11 bases, with 18 bases spanning the gap. Here the CDR3 reads CASSPGWAGGAFF. In DNA, the CDR3 is TGTGCCAGCAGCCCGGGCTGGGCTGGGGGGGCTTTCTTT.

At least ten counts were recorded for this clonotype. The chain links TRBV9 to TRBJ2-1; unclear D gene. This CDR3 has 15 residues. V lost 0 bases and J lost 0, with 7 bases in between. Germline V gives CDR1 SGDLS, CDR2 YYNGEE. The CDR3 bases are TGTGCCAGCAGCGTAGGTCCCAGCTCCTACAATGAGCAGTTCTTC. It specifies CASSVGPSSYNEQFF.

A word on this clonotype: The junction differs from germline at one of its ends, possibly a read error. This sequence joins TRBV7-9 and TRBJ2-1, with D perhaps TRBD1 or TRBD2 (6 bases each). The CDR3 is made up of 13 amino acids. CDR1 and CDR2 (germline): SEHNR, FQNEAQ (reference sequence). CDR3 DNA sequence: TGTGCCCGCAGCTTCCCGCGGGACAATGTGCAGTTCTTC. Its translation is CARSFPRDNVQFF.

This clonotype was observed a handful of times. The chain's CDR3 is CTTSGYNEQYF. The DNA for the CDR3 is TGCACGACTAGCGGGTACAATGAGCAGTACTTC. This rearrangement joins TRBV20-1 to TRBJ2-1, with 10 nucleotides matching TRBD2. The DNA end is a closer match to TRBJ2-7, so the J assignment may be wrong. The CDR3 covers 11 residues. Germline V lookup: CDR1 DFQATT, CDR2 SNEGSKA (reference sequence).

Points on this clonotype: A much larger clone differs by one base, so this may be a read error. The chain links TRBV9 to TRBJ2-1, with D tentatively TRBD2 (5 bases). The length of the CDR3 is 13 residues. V was cut by 4 bases and J by 12 bases, with 17 bases left in between. CDR1 is SGDLS and CDR2 is YYNGEE in the germline V gene. CDR3 amino acids: CASSQQGSSLQFF. The CDR3 DNA follows: TGTGCCAGCAGCCAACAAGGTTCTAGCCTGCAGTTCTTC.

The sample holds many counts of this clonotype. A much larger clone differs from this one at a single base, so this may be a read error. The gene calls are TRBV10-2 and TRBJ2-5, with D maybe TRBD2 (5 bases). Per the germline V gene, CDR1 is WSHSY and CDR2 is SAAADI. This CDR3 comprises 13 residues. Trimming pared 3 bases from V and 12 bases from J, leaving 17 bases between. CDR3 DNA sequence: TGCGCCAGCAGTGATCTAGCCCTGAGTTCGGAGTACTTC. This encodes CASSDLALSSEYF.

This clonotype was counted at least ten times. The chain links TRBV5-1 to TRBJ2-5; D might be TRBD1 (5 bases). Germline CDR1 reads SGHRS; CDR2 reads YFSETQ. V dropped 4 bases and J dropped 2 bases, with 12 bases sitting between them. The length of the CDR3 is 14 residues. The CDR3 reads CASSGWTSQETQYF. The CDR3 region has the DNA TGCGCCAGCAGCGGGTGGACATCACAAGAGACCCAGTACTTC.

The chain recombines TRBV6-5 with TRBJ1-2; D is possibly TRBD1 (5 bases). Trimming removed 7 bases at V and 1 base at J, with 16 bases between. The CDR3 is made up of 15 amino acids. From germline, CDR1 is MNHEY and CDR2 SVGAGI. The CDR3 region is CASTRGGTYNYGYTF. CDR3 DNA sequence: TGTGCCAGCACCCGGGGCGGGACCTATAACTATGGCTACACCTTC.

The V call is TRBV11-2, the J call TRBJ2-3, with a possible D match to TRBD2 (5 bases). V was clipped by 5 bases and J by 2 bases, with 14 bases between them. Per the germline V gene, CDR1 is SGHAT and CDR2 is FQNNGV. The CDR3 runs to 15 residues. CDR3 amino acids: CASSAWSSSTDTQYF. DNA of the CDR3: TGTGCCAGCAGCGCGTGGTCTAGCTCCACAGATACGCAGTATTTT. Based on the CDR3 plus reference TRBV11-2 and TRBJ2-3, the full variable domain is EAGVAQSPRYKIIEKRQSVAFWCNPISGHATLYWYQQILGQGPKLLIQFQNNGVVDDSQLPKDRFSAERLKGVDSTLKIQPAKLEDSAVYLCASSAWSSSTDTQYFGPGTRLTVL.

A word on this clonotype: One base away lies a much larger clone, so this may be a sequencing read error. The genes are TRBV5-1 and TRBJ2-3; no clear D gene. The CDR3 is 14 residues long. Germline V gene data show CDR1 as SGHRS and CDR2 as YFSETQ. The CDR3 bases are TGCGCCAGCGGCTTGGGCTCTGCCCCAGATACGCAGTATTTT. Translation gives CASGLGSAPDTQYF.

This clonotype was picked up a small number of times. The V gene is TRBV6-5, the J gene TRBJ1-1; D is unresolved. CDR1 and CDR2 (germline): MNHEY, SVGAGI. The length of the CDR3 is 13 residues. Trimming took off 4 bases at V and 0 bases at J, with 6 bases between the two ends. The CDR3 sequence is CASSSMMNTEAFF. The CDR3 region has the DNA TGTGCCAGCAGTTCCATGATGAACACTGAAGCTTTCTTT.